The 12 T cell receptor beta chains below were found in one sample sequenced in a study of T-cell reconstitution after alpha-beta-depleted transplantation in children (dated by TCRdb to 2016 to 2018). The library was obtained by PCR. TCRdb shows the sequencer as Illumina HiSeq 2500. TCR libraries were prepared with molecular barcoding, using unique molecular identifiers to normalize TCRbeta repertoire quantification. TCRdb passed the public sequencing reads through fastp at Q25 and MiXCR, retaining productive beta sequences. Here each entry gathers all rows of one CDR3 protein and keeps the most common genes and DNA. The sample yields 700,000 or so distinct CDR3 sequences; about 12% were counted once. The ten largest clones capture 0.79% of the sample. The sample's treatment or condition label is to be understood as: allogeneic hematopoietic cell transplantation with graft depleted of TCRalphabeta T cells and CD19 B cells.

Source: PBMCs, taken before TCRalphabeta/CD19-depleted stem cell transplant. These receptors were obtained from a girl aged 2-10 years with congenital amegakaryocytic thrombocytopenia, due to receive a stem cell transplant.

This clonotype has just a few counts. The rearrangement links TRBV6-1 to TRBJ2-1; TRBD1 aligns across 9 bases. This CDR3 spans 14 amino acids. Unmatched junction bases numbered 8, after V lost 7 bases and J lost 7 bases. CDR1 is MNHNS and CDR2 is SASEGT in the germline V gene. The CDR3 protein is CASKDRGTTNEQFF. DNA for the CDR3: TGTGCCAGCAAAGACAGGGGGACGACGAATGAGCAGTTCTTC.

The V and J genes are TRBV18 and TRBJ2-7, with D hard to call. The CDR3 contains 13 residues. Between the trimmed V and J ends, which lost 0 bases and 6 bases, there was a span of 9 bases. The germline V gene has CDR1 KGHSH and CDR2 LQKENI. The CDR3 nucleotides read TGTGCCAGCTCACCACCGATGACGATCGAGCAGTACTTC. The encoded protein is CASSPPMTIEQYF.

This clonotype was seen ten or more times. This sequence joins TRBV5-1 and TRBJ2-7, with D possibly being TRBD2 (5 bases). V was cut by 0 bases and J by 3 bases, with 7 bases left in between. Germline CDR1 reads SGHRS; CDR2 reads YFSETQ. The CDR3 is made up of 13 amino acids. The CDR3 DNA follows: TGCGCCAGCAGCTTGGTAGAGGGCTACGAGCAGTACTTC. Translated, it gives CASSLVEGYEQYF.

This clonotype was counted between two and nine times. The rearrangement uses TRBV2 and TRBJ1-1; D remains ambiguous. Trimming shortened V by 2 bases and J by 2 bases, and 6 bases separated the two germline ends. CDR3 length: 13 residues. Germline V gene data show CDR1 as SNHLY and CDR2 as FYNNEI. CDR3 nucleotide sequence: TGTGCCAGCAGTGAATCGGTAAACACTGAAGCTTTCTTT. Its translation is CASSESVNTEAFF.

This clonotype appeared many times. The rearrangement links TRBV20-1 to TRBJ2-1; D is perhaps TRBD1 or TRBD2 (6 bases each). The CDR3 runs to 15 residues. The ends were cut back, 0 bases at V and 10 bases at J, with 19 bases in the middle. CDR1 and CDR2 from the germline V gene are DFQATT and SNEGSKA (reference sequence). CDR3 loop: CSAREGGSLSGEQFF. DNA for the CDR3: TGCAGTGCTAGAGAAGGGGGGAGCCTCTCGGGGGAGCAGTTCTTC.

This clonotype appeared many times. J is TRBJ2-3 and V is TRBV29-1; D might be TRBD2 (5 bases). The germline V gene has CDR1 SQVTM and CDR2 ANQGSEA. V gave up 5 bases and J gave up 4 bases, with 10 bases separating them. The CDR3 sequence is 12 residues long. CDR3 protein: CSVWSGSDTQYF. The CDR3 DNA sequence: TGCAGCGTTTGGAGCGGCTCAGATACGCAGTATTTT.

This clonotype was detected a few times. The CDR3 loop is CASRPRRNLPYEQYF. CDR3 DNA sequence: TGTGCCAGCAGGCCACGACGGAACCTGCCCTACGAGCAGTACTTC. V and J are TRBV6-1 and TRBJ2-7, with D hard to call. The V end was cut by 6 bases, the J end by 2 bases, with 17 bases between. This CDR3 region has 15 residues. Germline-derived CDR1 and CDR2 are MNHNS and SASEGT.

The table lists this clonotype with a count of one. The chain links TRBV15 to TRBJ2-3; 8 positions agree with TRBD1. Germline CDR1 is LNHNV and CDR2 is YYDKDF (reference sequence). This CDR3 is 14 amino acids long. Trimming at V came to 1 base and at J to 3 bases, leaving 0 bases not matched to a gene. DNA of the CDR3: TGTGCCACCAGCAGAGGACAGGGGACAGATACGCAGTATTTT. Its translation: CATSRGQGTDTQYF. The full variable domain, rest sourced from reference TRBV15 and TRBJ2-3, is DAMVIQNPRYQVTQFGKPVTLSCSQTLNHNVMYWYQQKSSQAPKLLFHYYDKDFNNEADTPDNFQSRRPNTSFCFLDIRSPGLGDTAMYLCATSRGQGTDTQYFGPGTRLTVL.

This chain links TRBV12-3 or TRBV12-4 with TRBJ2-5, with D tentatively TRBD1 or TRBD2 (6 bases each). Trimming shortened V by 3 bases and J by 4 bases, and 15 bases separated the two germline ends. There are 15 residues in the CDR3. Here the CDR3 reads CASSFHGGGGETQYF. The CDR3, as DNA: TGTGCCAGCAGTTTCCATGGAGGGGGAGGAGAGACCCAGTACTTC.

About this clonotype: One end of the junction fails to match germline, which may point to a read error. The CDR3, as DNA: TGTGCCAGCAGCTTAACGACTAGCGGAGACGCCTTCTACGAGCATTACTTC. Its translation is CASSLTTSGDAFYEHYF. V is TRBV7-7 and J is TRBJ2-7, with TRBD2 identical over 9 bases. Germline-derived CDR1 and CDR2 are SSHAT and FNYEAQ (reference sequence). The CDR3 spans 17 residues.

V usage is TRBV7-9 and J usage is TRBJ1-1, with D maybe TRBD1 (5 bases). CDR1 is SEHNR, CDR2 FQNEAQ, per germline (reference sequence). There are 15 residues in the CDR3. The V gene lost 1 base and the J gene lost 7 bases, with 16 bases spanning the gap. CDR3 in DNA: TGTGCCAGCAGCTTAGTCGGGGCTAGAGGACGTGAAGCTTTCTTT. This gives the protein CASSLVGARGREAFF.

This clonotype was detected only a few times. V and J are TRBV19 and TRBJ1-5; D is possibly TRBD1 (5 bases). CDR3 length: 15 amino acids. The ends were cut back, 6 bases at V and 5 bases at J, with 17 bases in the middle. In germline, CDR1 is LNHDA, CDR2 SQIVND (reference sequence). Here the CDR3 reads CASSKTDQVDQPQHF. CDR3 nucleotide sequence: TGTGCCAGTAGCAAGACAGACCAGGTTGATCAGCCCCAGCATTTT.